This T cell receptor (beta chain) is drawn from a study of blood T cell repertoires in COVID-19. Study overall: Whether acute or convalescent, the COVID-19 samples came from the United States, Italy and Spain.

V lost 4 bases and J lost 4, with 8 bases in between. The CDR3 has 13 amino acids. Germline CDR1 reads LNHDA; CDR2 reads SQIVND (reference sequence). Only in-frame clones appear in the TCRdb table, and some are missing; sequencing was by immunoSEQ multiplex PCR. The sample records 200,000 to 250,000 clones, more than 75% being singletons. This clone was recorded at least ten times. Other DNA variants within this sample encode the same CDR3. V gene TRBV19 combines with J gene TRBJ2-1; a weak D match, TRBD2 (5 bases). This clonotype was obtained from a woman aged 40 to 50 with acute or convalescent COVID-19. Sequences were obtained from peripheral blood. CDR3 region: CASSKGLYNEQFF. DNA of the CDR3: TGTGCCAGTAGTAAAGGACTGTACAATGAGCAGTTCTTC.